This passage covers 13 T cell receptor beta chains from one sample sequenced in a study of CD8+CD57+ T cells in acquired aplastic anemia. Investigators profiled TCR beta VDJ and CDR3 from genomic DNA template. Each CDR3 protein is one row after TCRdb ran MiXCR on the reads. The sample consists of roughly 420,000 distinct CDR3 sequences, around 72% of them appearing once. The sequenced sample consisted of sorted CD4+, CD8+, or CD8+CD57+ T cells (not recorded which) from PBMCs. The source is a human donor in good health, serving as a control.

This clonotype came up many times. This sequence joins TRBV7-8 and TRBJ1-6; weak D call: TRBD1 (6 bases). The V end lost 1 base, the J end lost 8 bases, and 15 bases lay between the germline ends. This CDR3 comprises 16 residues. The germline V gene has CDR1 SGHVS and CDR2 FQNEAQ. The CDR3 sequence is CASSLDLQGRDSPLHF. The CDR3 DNA sequence: TGTGCCAGCAGCTTAGACCTTCAGGGGCGGGATTCACCCCTCCACTTT. The variable domain in full, with the rest retrieved from reference TRBV7-8 and TRBJ1-6, is GAGVSQSPRYKVAKRGQDVALRCDPISGHVSLFWYQQALGQGPEFLTYFQNEAQLDKSGLPSDRFFAERPEGSVSTLKIQRTQQEDSAVYLCASSLDLQGRDSPLHFGNGTRLTVT.

In this sample, this clonotype turned up a few times. The rearrangement uses TRBV25-1 and TRBJ1-1; D is uncertain. Trimming cost V 6 bases and J 6 bases, with 17 bases left between them. The CDR3 covers 14 residues. Germline V CDR1 and CDR2: MGHDK, SYGVNS. CDR3 sequence (DNA): TGTGCCAGCAGCCTAGAGGGTCGGCCCGCTGAAGCTTTCTTT. It yields the protein CASSLEGRPAEAFF. Filled out from reference TRBV25-1 and TRBJ1-1, the complete variable domain reads EADIYQTPRYLVIGTGKKITLECSQTMGHDKMYWYQQDPGMELHLIHYSYGVNSTEKGDLSSESTVSRIRTEHFPLTLESARPSHTSQYLCASSLEGRPAEAFFGQGTRLTVV.

The chain recombines TRBV2 with TRBJ1-2; no definite D call. Trimming took 8 bases from V and 6 from J, leaving 25 bases between them. Germline values: CDR1 SNHLY, CDR2 FYNNEI. The CDR3 length is 16 residues. The CDR3 DNA reads as TGTGCCAGCGTACTGGACCAGGCAGGAGCATCGAATGGCTACACCTTC. As protein: CASVLDQAGASNGYTF.

The J gene is TRBJ2-6, the V gene TRBV20-1, with D unresolved. Germline V lookup: CDR1 DFQATT, CDR2 SNEGSKA (reference sequence). The ends were cut back, 3 bases at V and 7 bases at J, with 16 bases in the middle. The CDR3 sequence is 15 residues long. CDR3 amino acids: CSASRSGTCANVLTF. CDR3 bases: TGCAGTGCTAGCCGGTCGGGTACCTGCGCCAACGTCCTGACTTTC.

A word on this clonotype: Compared with germline, one end of the junction differs, possibly owing to a read error. The chain carries TRBV10-3 and TRBJ2-7; D is ambiguous. The CDR3 consists of 16 residues. Germline CDR1 ENHRY, CDR2 SYGVKD. The CDR3 reads CASSGRRLHITCEQYF. The CDR3 DNA reads TGTGCCAGCAGTGGACGGCGGCTACACATTACCTGCGAGCAGTACTTC.

On this clonotype: The conserved phenylalanine or tryptophan normally closing the CDR3 is absent here, so this likely arose from a read error. The DNA is omitted, as the CDR3 cannot be located on it reliably, and the CDR3 follows TCRdb's listing. V gene TRBV2 combines with J gene TRBJ2-7; the table's TRBD1 call for D was not verified on the DNA. The germline V gene has CDR1 SNHLY and CDR2 FYNNEI. The CDR3 spans 14 amino acids, including both terminal residues. CDR3 sequence: CASSADNQPQQQCY.

Note on this clonotype: The final CDR3 position lacks the conserved phenylalanine or tryptophan, pointing to a likely read error. The DNA is left out, because the CDR3 cannot be placed on it with certainty; the CDR3 is given as TCRdb lists it. The chain couples TRBV5-1 to TRBJ1-2; the table's D call, TRBD1, has no DNA check behind it. The length of the CDR3 is 10 amino acids, counting both ends. The germline V gene encodes CDR1 SGHRS and CDR2 YFSETQ. The CDR3 region is CASSQTEPHS.

Of note for this clonotype: This clone may be a read error of a much larger clone one base away. A read error is likely, as this CDR3 ends without the conserved phenylalanine or tryptophan. The chain joins TRBV7-2 to TRBJ1-1, with 9 bases that match TRBD1. The CDR3 spans 15 residues. Per germline, CDR1 SGHTA and CDR2 FQGNSA. The CDR3 loop is CASSRGGQGKTEAFS. In nucleotides, the CDR3 is TGCGCCAGCAGCCGGGGGGGACAGGGTAAGACTGAAGCTTTCTCT.

Concerning this clonotype: At one end, the junction sequence differs from germline, possibly due to a read error. CDR3: CSATRTSNEQYF. The CDR3 coding sequence is TGCAGCGCTACAAGGACAAGCAATGAGCAGTACTTC. The chain couples TRBV20-1 to TRBJ2-7; maybe TRBD1 (5 bases). The CDR3 is 12 residues long. Germline-derived CDR1 and CDR2 are DFQATT and SNEGSKA (reference sequence).

The table lists this clonotype with a count of one. This chain connects TRBV9 to TRBJ2-7, with a tentative D call TRBD2 (5 bases). CDR3 length: 14 amino acids. V was cut by 0 bases and J by 3 bases, with 10 bases left in between. CDR1 and CDR2 (germline): SGDLS, YYNGEE. The CDR3 loop reads CASSVDASYYEQYF. The DNA for the CDR3 is TGTGCCAGCAGCGTAGACGCTAGCTACTACGAGCAGTACTTC.

This clonotype has only one observation. This chain uses TRBV12-3 or TRBV12-4 with TRBJ1-6; D unclear. The length of the CDR3 is 14 residues. The V and J ends lost 6 bases and 5 bases respectively, with 11 bases between them. The CDR3 reads CASSTDGNNSPLHF. As DNA, the CDR3 is TGTGCCAGCAGCACCGACGGGAATAATTCACCCCTCCACTTT.

Remarks on this clonotype: A read error is likely, as this CDR3 ends without the conserved phenylalanine or tryptophan. This chain links TRBV7-3 with TRBJ1-2; no clear D. Germline CDR1 SGHTA, CDR2 FQGTGA. With 2 bases removed from V and 8 bases from J, the gap between germline ends came to 12 bases. The CDR3 covers 13 residues. In DNA, the CDR3 is TGTGCCAGCAGCTTAGGGAGACAAAACGGCTACACCTCC. Amino acids: CASSLGRQNGYTS.

In its sample, this clonotype was seen many times. V gene TRBV12-3 or TRBV12-4 combines with J gene TRBJ1-4; no clear D gene. CDR3 length: 18 amino acids. V was shortened by 3 bases and J by 1 base, with 18 bases between the two germline ends. CDR3 sequence reads: CASSLSGPNRGTNEKLFF. In nucleotides, the CDR3 is TGTGCCAGCAGTTTGTCGGGCCCCAACCGAGGAACTAATGAAAAACTGTTTTTT.